This TCR beta chain was profiled in a study of Tregs in tolerant kidney transplant recipients. Study in general: Sorting of CD4+CD25+CD127- cells followed 3-day belatacept mixed lymphocyte reactions, sometimes with roughly five-day graft donor restimulation. Sorting used antibodies to exclude donor cells.

V lost 3 bases, J lost 8 bases, and 17 bases lay in between. This CDR3 has 14 residues. The germline V gene has CDR1 SGHAT and CDR2 FQNNGV. Some clones are missing from TCRdb's copy, which holds only in-frame ones; the method was immunoSEQ multiplex PCR. The sample carries about 31,000 clones, under 90% recorded once. Concerning this clone itself: Its antigen is still unknown.

General study points: Activated donor B cell expansion appeared to reveal the most relevant donor-specific TCRbeta repertoire. Few patients were studied, so findings need validation in larger groups.

This chain joins TRBV11-2 and TRBJ2-7; D remains unclear. Sequencing was carried out using Tregs from blood cultured with allogeneic cells. This TCR was sampled from a human donor in good health. The CDR3 reads CASSFRTNVPQQYF. Written as DNA, the CDR3 is TGTGCCAGCAGCTTCCGGACCAATGTCCCCCAGCAGTACTTC.